Listed here is a single TCR beta chain. Antigen: not known. This entry belongs to a study of T cell responses to AZD1222 COVID-19 vaccine. The method was immunoSEQ multiplex PCR; TCRdb's version includes in-frame clones alone and lacks a portion of them. The data show fewer than 180,000 clones, roughly 90% seen once. Study observations and caveats: Increased Spike-specific TCR breadth and depth were observed after two AZD1222 doses. Donors, mostly white British, included more females; clonal diversity was possibly underestimated. The study sampled repertoires only after the peak T cell response. Regions 160-218 and 743-854 dominated among vaccine-associated CD4 TCRs spanning spike.

Germline V gives CDR1 SGHRS, CDR2 YFSETQ. Trimming stripped 2 bases from V and 7 bases from J, with 10 bases between. This CDR3 comprises 13 residues. V and J are TRBV5-1 and TRBJ2-1; D not resolved. The sequence was collected from an adult who received the AZD1222 COVID-19 vaccine. The specimen was peripheral blood, collected 28 days after the second AZD1222 dose. The chain's CDR3 is CASSLIANNEQFF. The CDR3 bases are TGCGCCAGCAGCTTAATTGCCAATAATGAGCAGTTCTTC.